This TCR beta chain was identified during a study of blood T cell repertoires in COVID-19. Source study methods: Nucleated cell number was recorded as an estimate derived from reference gene primer amplification. This table comes from immunoSEQ multiplex PCR, and its TCRdb copy is limited to in-frame clones, with some not included. That table gives V, J and clone size, and the DNA gave D and trimming. The data contain 100,000 to 150,000 clones, around 87% of them singletons. The CDR3 length is 14 residues. Per the germline V gene, CDR1 is LNHDA and CDR2 is SQIVND (reference sequence). Trimming cost V 7 bases and J 7 bases; bases outside gene matches: 6.

V gene TRBV19 combines with J gene TRBJ1-4, with 10 bases aligning to TRBD1. The clonotype was recovered from a woman aged 55-69 years with acute or convalescent COVID-19. The material sequenced was peripheral blood. For the CDR3, the DNA is TGTGCCAGTATCCAGGACAGGGGGAGTGAAAAACTGTTTTTT. This codes for CASIQDRGSEKLFF.